The 20 T cell receptor beta chains below all came from one sample that was sequenced in a study of cytomegalovirus exposure and HLA in healthy donors. The study ran its PCR with 60 Vbeta and 13 Jbeta primers. TCRdb keeps only in-frame clones here, not all; method: immunoSEQ multiplex PCR. The repertoire includes about 150,000 clones, 65% to 80% of them detected once, and roughly 1.6% sits in the top ten. The sequencing input was PBMCs. Receptors were obtained from a woman in her thirties or forties in good health and CMV-seronegative.

This sequence joins TRBV10-3 and TRBJ2-7, with D possibly TRBD1 on 8 matching bases. Germline lookup yields CDR1 ENHRY and CDR2 SYGVKD. V lost 4 bases, J lost 2 bases, and 15 bases lay in between. The CDR3 consists of 15 residues. The CDR3 is CAISAGTGGAYEQYF. The CDR3 coding sequence is TGTGCCATCAGTGCGGGAACAGGGGGGGCCTACGAGCAGTACTTC.

The V call is TRBV23-1, the J call TRBJ1-1; D may be TRBD1 (5 bases). TRBV23-1 is designated an ORF whose function remains uncertain. This CDR3 is 18 amino acids long. V lost 0 bases, J lost 1 base, and 18 bases lay in between. In DNA, the CDR3 is TGCGCCAGCAGTCAATCCACCCCTCACCGGGGGTGGAACACTGAAGCTTTCTTT. Amino acid sequence: CASSQSTPHRGWNTEAFF.

This chain uses TRBV28 with TRBJ2-5, with 10 nucleotides matching TRBD2. This CDR3 contains 15 residues. Germline trimming cut 5 bases from V and 7 bases from J; bases unmatched to any gene: 10. CDR1 is MDHEN, CDR2 SYDVKM, per germline. The CDR3 nucleotides read TGTGCCAGCAGTACCCGAGGTAGCGGGGGGCTGACCCAGTACTTC. It is translated as CASSTRGSGGLTQYF.

This clone showed up just a few times. V and J are TRBV5-1 and TRBJ1-1; perhaps TRBD1 as D (5 bases). Per the germline V gene, CDR1 is SGHRS and CDR2 is YFSETQ. With 1 base removed from V and 3 bases from J, the gap between germline ends came to 10 bases. The CDR3 has 14 residues. CDR3 nucleotide sequence: TGCGCCAGCAGCTTGACAGCGGGGGACACTGAAGCTTTCTTT. Protein: CASSLTAGDTEAFF.

This clone was seen once. V and J are TRBV11-1 and TRBJ2-7; 9 nucleotides agree with TRBD1. Germline V gene data show CDR1 as SGHAT and CDR2 as FQDESV (reference sequence). J gave up 2 bases and V 3 bases, and 2 bases lay outside the gene matches. The CDR3 consists of 14 residues. CDR3 protein: CASSLGTGPYEQYF. For the CDR3, the DNA is TGTGCCAGCAGCTTGGGGACAGGGCCCTACGAGCAGTACTTC.

The chain is built from TRBV10-3 and TRBJ2-2; 8 bases are a match to TRBD2. V lost 4 bases to trimming and J lost 5 bases; unmatched junction nucleotides: 15. Per the germline V gene, CDR1 is ENHRY and CDR2 is SYGVKD. The CDR3 covers 18 residues. For the CDR3, the DNA is TGTGCCATCAGTGTCGGTTCCCTAGCGGGCCGTGGTACCGGGGAGCTGTTTTTT. Its protein is CAISVGSLAGRGTGELFF.

The chain couples TRBV2 to TRBJ2-5, with 7 bases aligning to TRBD2. Germline V gene lookup returns CDR1 SNHLY and CDR2 FYNNEI. With V trimmed by 7 bases and J by 5 bases, 10 bases remained unmatched. The CDR3 is 14 amino acids. The CDR3 DNA sequence: TGTGCCAGCACCGGGACTATCGGTTCGGAGACCCAGTACTTC. Its protein product is CASTGTIGSETQYF.

The chain employs TRBV15 and TRBJ1-4, with D possibly being TRBD1 (5 bases). This CDR3 has 14 residues. The germline CDR1 and CDR2 sequences are LNHNV and YYDKDF (reference sequence). The V end was cut by 2 bases, the J end by 6 bases, with 10 bases between. The chain's CDR3 is CATSRQGGDEKLFF. CDR3 sequence (DNA): TGTGCCACCAGCAGACAGGGTGGAGATGAAAAACTGTTTTTT.

The CDR3 is CASSLALAGGFNEQFF. CDR3 DNA sequence: TGTGCCAGCAGCTTAGCCCTAGCGGGAGGGTTTAATGAGCAGTTCTTC. The rearrangement uses TRBV7-7 and TRBJ2-1; 12 nucleotides match TRBD2. V trimming: 0 bases; J trimming: 7 bases; junction bases outside the gene matches: 4. The CDR3 has 16 residues. Germline loops: CDR1 SSHAT, CDR2 FNYEAQ (reference sequence).

The rearrangement joins TRBV19 to TRBJ1-5; D call uncertain. Germline CDR1 reads LNHDA; CDR2 reads SQIVND (reference sequence). V lost 1 base to trimming and J lost 11 bases, with 12 bases between them. This CDR3 spans 13 amino acids. DNA for the CDR3: TGTGCCAGTAGTATAGGGAAGACAAAAGCCCAGCATTTT. This encodes CASSIGKTKAQHF.

The CDR3 nucleotides read TGTGCCAGCAGGGGTCAACCTTTCGGCTACACCTTC. Its translation is CASRGQPFGYTF. The chain joins TRBV19 to TRBJ1-2; perhaps TRBD1 as D (6 bases). Germline CDR1 LNHDA, CDR2 SQIVND (reference sequence). The V end lost 9 bases, the J end lost 8 bases, and 16 bases lay between the germline ends. The length of the CDR3 is 12 residues. Filled out from reference TRBV19 and TRBJ1-2, the complete variable domain reads DGGITQSPKYLFRKEGQNVTLSCEQNLNHDAMYWYRQDPGQGLRLIYYSQIVNDFQKGDIAEGYSVSREKKESFPLTVTSAQKNPTAFYLCASRGQPFGYTFGSGTRLTVV.

The genes are TRBV5-6 and TRBJ1-2; D ambiguous. The CDR3 spans 13 residues. Germline values: CDR1 SGHDT, CDR2 YYEEEE. Trimming took 2 bases from V and 0 from J, leaving 5 bases between them. CDR3 amino acids: CASSLGANYGYTF. The CDR3 DNA sequence: TGTGCCAGCAGCTTAGGAGCTAACTATGGCTACACCTTC.

This rearrangement joins TRBV6-1 to TRBJ2-3, with D perhaps TRBD2 (6 bases). The CDR3 sequence is 17 residues long. The germline CDR1 and CDR2 sequences are MNHNS and SASEGT. The ends were cut back, 1 base at V and 4 bases at J, with 18 bases in the middle. The CDR3 bases are TGTGCCAGCAGTGAAGGGAGGTCCTGGGGGGTAGCAGATACGCAGTATTTT. Protein product: CASSEGRSWGVADTQYF.

This clone was seen more than once but under ten times. The chain has TRBV2 and TRBJ1-1; D is unresolved. V gave up 8 bases and J gave up 0 bases, with 16 bases separating them. The CDR3 length is 15 residues. CDR1 is SNHLY, CDR2 FYNNEI, per germline. CDR3 region: CASAGESRLNTEAFF. The CDR3 DNA follows: TGTGCCAGCGCTGGGGAGTCTCGTTTGAACACTGAAGCTTTCTTT. Supplemented by reference TRBV2 and TRBJ1-1, the full variable domain reads EPEVTQTPSHQVTQMGQEVILRCVPISNHLYFYWYRQILGQKVEFLVSFYNNEISEKSEIFDDQFSVERPDGSNFTLKIRSTKLEDSAMYFCASAGESRLNTEAFFGQGTRLTVV.

The chain is built from TRBV7-6 and TRBJ2-5, with D possibly matching TRBD2 (6 bases). This CDR3 region has 13 residues. Germline CDR1 SGHVS, CDR2 FNYEAQ. Trimming shortened V by 2 bases and J by 5 bases, and 9 bases separated the two germline ends. The CDR3 DNA is TGTGCCAGCAGCTTAAGCGGGCCGGAGACCCAGTACTTC. It is translated as CASSLSGPETQYF.

The chain couples TRBV2 to TRBJ2-4; TRBD2 aligns across 10 bases. V lost 1 base to trimming and J lost 1 base; unmatched junction nucleotides: 13. This CDR3 has 20 residues. Germline V gives CDR1 SNHLY, CDR2 FYNNEI. The CDR3 DNA reads as TGTGCCAGCAGTGAAGAGAGAGGGCTAGCGGGAGATTGGGCCAAAAACATTCAGTACTTC. This codes for CASSEERGLAGDWAKNIQYF.

The rearrangement uses TRBV2 and TRBJ2-1; 8 positions match TRBD2. The V and J ends lost 4 bases and 0 bases, in that order; junction bases with no gene match: 2. The germline V gene encodes CDR1 SNHLY and CDR2 FYNNEI. CDR3 length: 15 amino acids. The CDR3 is CASSVLAGSYNEQFF. CDR3 nucleotides: TGTGCCAGCAGTGTCCTAGCGGGCTCCTACAATGAGCAGTTCTTC.

The chain has TRBV4-1 and TRBJ2-1; TRBD2 aligns across 7 bases. The CDR3 extends over 17 amino acids. With 2 bases clipped from V and 7 bases from J, the junction kept 14 bases outside the gene matches. The V gene's germline CDR1 is MGHRA and CDR2 YSYEKL. This CDR3 reads CASSQTWGGEGNNEQFF. The CDR3 coding sequence is TGCGCCAGCAGCCAAACCTGGGGGGGGGAGGGCAATAATGAGCAGTTCTTC.

V gene TRBV4-1 combines with J gene TRBJ1-2; TRBD1 is a possible D gene (6 bases). The germline V and J ends were trimmed by 4 bases and 4 bases, with 19 bases remaining between them. The CDR3 is 16 residues long. Looked up from germline, CDR1 is MGHRA and CDR2 is YSYEKL. The CDR3 region is CASSPGGAGAIYGYTF. CDR3 DNA: TGCGCCAGCAGCCCTGGGGGGGCGGGGGCGATCTATGGCTACACCTTC.

There are a few counts of this clone. The V call is TRBV4-1, the J call TRBJ1-5; D is possibly TRBD1 (5 bases). CDR1 MGHRA and CDR2 YSYEKL come from the germline V gene. The V end was cut by 5 bases, the J end by 4 bases, with 12 bases between. CDR3 length: 14 amino acids. This CDR3 is CASSWQGVNQPQHF. Here the CDR3 DNA reads TGCGCCAGCAGCTGGCAGGGTGTGAATCAGCCCCAGCATTTT.